The 18 T cell receptor beta chains below were found in one sample sequenced in a study of blood T cell repertoires in COVID-19. Only in-frame clones appear in the TCRdb table, and some are missing; sequencing was by immunoSEQ multiplex PCR. The table records around 380,000 clones, around 87% of them present only once. The specimen sequenced was PBMCs or T cells enriched from blood (not recorded which). These receptors came from a man aged 25 to 45 who had recovered from COVID-19.

The rearrangement links TRBV19 to TRBJ2-3, with 7 bases fitting TRBD1. Germline V CDR1 and CDR2: LNHDA, SQIVND (reference sequence). V was clipped by 5 bases and J by 0 bases; unmatched bases: 5. The CDR3 sequence is 15 residues long. The CDR3 DNA is TGTGCCAGTAGTGCACAGGGGTTGAGCACAGATACGCAGTATTTT. As protein: CASSAQGLSTDTQYF.

The genes are TRBV10-3 and TRBJ1-6; a possible D gene is TRBD1 (5 bases). V gave up 0 bases and J gave up 12 bases, with 6 bases separating them. Germline lookup yields CDR1 ENHRY and CDR2 SYGVKD. The CDR3 is 12 amino acids. The CDR3 loop is CAISESGVPLHF. The DNA of the CDR3 is TGTGCCATCAGTGAGTCAGGGGTACCCCTCCACTTT.

The chain uses TRBV6-5 and TRBJ2-5; maybe TRBD2 (6 bases). In germline, CDR1 is MNHEY, CDR2 SVGAGI. V lost 5 bases and J lost 2, with 12 bases in between. The CDR3 is made up of 14 amino acids. The CDR3 DNA reads TGTGCCAGCAGTCCTCAGGGACTTCAAGAGACCCAGTACTTC. This sequence encodes CASSPQGLQETQYF.

The chain couples TRBV7-9 to TRBJ1-2, with D possibly matching TRBD1 (5 bases). The germline V gene has CDR1 SEHNR and CDR2 FQNEAQ (reference sequence). The V and J ends lost 4 bases and 4 bases respectively, with 10 bases between them. This CDR3 comprises 13 residues. The CDR3 bases are TGTGCCAGCAGCTCCACAGGAGTCTATGGCTACACCTTC. As protein: CASSSTGVYGYTF.

The rearrangement joins TRBV19 to TRBJ1-6; TRBD1 might be the D (6 bases). CDR3 length: 14 residues. Germline CDR1 LNHDA, CDR2 SQIVND (reference sequence). V lost 6 bases and J lost 7, with 13 bases in between. CDR3 residues: CASRTGTRNSPLHF. The CDR3 DNA follows: TGTGCCAGTAGGACCGGGACACGAAATTCACCCCTCCACTTT.

The V call is TRBV24-1, the J call TRBJ2-1; D possibly corresponds to TRBD2 (7 bases). The germline V and J ends were trimmed by 4 bases and 8 bases, with 17 bases remaining between them. The CDR3 has 15 residues. Germline V gene data show CDR1 as KGHDR and CDR2 as SFDVKD. The CDR3 bases are TGTGCCACCAGTGACACTCGGGGGGCCGGGGATGAGCAGTTCTTC. This gives the protein CATSDTRGAGDEQFF.

The rearrangement uses TRBV27 and TRBJ1-2; a weak D match, TRBD1 (5 bases). This CDR3 is 13 amino acids long. Germline V gene data show CDR1 as MNHEY and CDR2 as SMNVEV (reference sequence). Trimming cost V 5 bases and J 4 bases, with 11 bases left between them. CDR3 DNA: TGTGCCAGCAGTGGGCGACAGCTCTATGGCTACACCTTC. Its protein is CASSGRQLYGYTF.

The chain has TRBV7-8 and TRBJ1-1; possible D gene TRBD1, 6 bases. Germline CDR1 SGHVS, CDR2 FQNEAQ. The CDR3 contains 14 residues. The V end was cut by 2 bases, the J end by 3 bases, with 10 bases between. This CDR3 is CASSLQGSDTEAFF. CDR3 sequence (DNA): TGTGCCAGCAGCTTACAGGGGTCGGACACTGAAGCTTTCTTT. Using reference TRBV7-8 and TRBJ1-1 for the parts outside the CDR3, the full variable domain is GAGVSQSPRYKVAKRGQDVALRCDPISGHVSLFWYQQALGQGPEFLTYFQNEAQLDKSGLPSDRFFAERPEGSVSTLKIQRTQQEDSAVYLCASSLQGSDTEAFFGQGTRLTVV.

The rearrangement links TRBV10-3 to TRBJ1-1; 8 positions agree with TRBD1. Germline V gene lookup returns CDR1 ENHRY and CDR2 SYGVKD. V shed 7 bases, J shed 11 bases, and the junction held 12 bases outside the gene matches. The CDR3 runs to 13 residues. CDR3 sequence: CAITPDRGEKAFF. The CDR3 nucleotides read TGTGCCATCACCCCCGACAGGGGAGAAAAGGCTTTCTTT.

The table lists this clone with a few counts. The chain recombines TRBV5-1 with TRBJ1-3; D might be TRBD1 (5 bases). The germline gives CDR1 SGHRS, CDR2 YFSETQ. The germline V and J ends were trimmed by 2 bases and 2 bases, with 8 bases remaining between them. CDR3 length: 14 amino acids. The CDR3 loop reads CASSFAGAGNTIYF. Written as DNA, the CDR3 is TGCGCCAGCAGCTTTGCGGGGGCTGGAAACACCATATATTTT.

The V and J genes are TRBV2 and TRBJ1-1; D gene unclear. CDR3 length: 11 residues. Trimming removed 4 bases from V and 7 bases from J, with 7 bases in between. The V gene's germline CDR1 is SNHLY and CDR2 FYNNEI. This CDR3 reads CASSVEVEAFF. DNA of the CDR3: TGTGCCAGCAGTGTGGAGGTTGAAGCTTTCTTT.

This clone has only one observation. The rearrangement uses TRBV6-6 and TRBJ1-2; D is unresolved. Trimming took 6 bases from V and 2 from J, leaving 10 bases between them. This CDR3 is 13 amino acids long. CDR1 and CDR2 from the germline V gene are MNHNY and SVGAGI (reference sequence). The CDR3 region has the DNA TGTGCCAGCAGCCTAGACTCCAACTATGGCTACACCTTC. Protein product: CASSLDSNYGYTF.

The CDR3 region has the DNA TGTGCCAGCAGTTACTCGGACAGGGACACCGGGGAGCTGTTTTTT. Translating it yields CASSYSDRDTGELFF. The chain couples TRBV6-2 or TRBV6-3 to TRBJ2-2, with TRBD1 matching over 8 bases. V lost 0 bases to trimming and J lost 3 bases; unmatched junction nucleotides: 0. The CDR3 totals 15 residues. Germline loops: CDR1 MNHEY, CDR2 SVGEGT.

The chain combines TRBV11-2 with TRBJ2-3, with 7 bases that match TRBD2. The CDR3 totals 19 residues. J lost 1 base, V lost 5 bases, and 18 bases had no gene match. Per the germline V gene, CDR1 is SGHAT and CDR2 is FQNNGV. CDR3 sequence (DNA): TGTGCCAGCAGCCTAGCGAGGGAGGGGCCTTCTTCTGGCACAGATACGCAGTATTTT. It specifies CASSLAREGPSSGTDTQYF.

This chain links TRBV7-9 with TRBJ1-4; no firm D call. This CDR3 spans 11 amino acids. Trimming took 5 bases from V and 8 from J, leaving 6 bases between them. Germline V CDR1 and CDR2: SEHNR, FQNEAQ (reference sequence). The DNA of the CDR3 is TGTGCCAGCAGCGTACAAGAAAAACTGTTTTTT. This translates into CASSVQEKLFF.

V and J are TRBV27 and TRBJ1-6; the D gene is possibly TRBD1 (6 bases). This CDR3 is 18 amino acids long. The germline V and J ends were trimmed by 0 bases and 7 bases, with 19 bases remaining between them. The germline V gene has CDR1 MNHEY and CDR2 SMNVEV (reference sequence). CDR3 residues: CASSLSTGGRRRNSPLHF. CDR3 nucleotides: TGTGCCAGCAGTTTATCGACGGGGGGGCGCAGAAGAAATTCACCCCTCCACTTT.

The chain couples TRBV11-2 to TRBJ1-5; 8 nucleotides line up with TRBD1. V was clipped by 5 bases and J by 2 bases; unmatched bases: 8. The CDR3 totals 16 residues. Germline V gene lookup returns CDR1 SGHAT and CDR2 FQNNGV. The CDR3 coding sequence is TGTGCCAGCAGCCCAGGACAGGGCAGCGGCAATCAGCCCCAGCATTTT. It is translated as CASSPGQGSGNQPQHF.

On this clone: This sample includes further DNA sequences coding for the same CDR3. The V call is TRBV3-1 (or the pseudogene TRBV3-2), the J call TRBJ1-1, with TRBD1 matching over 9 bases. V trimming: 6 bases; J trimming: 5 bases; junction bases outside the gene matches: 4. This CDR3 has 13 amino acids. Looked up from germline, CDR1 is LGHDT and CDR2 is YNNKEL (reference sequence). This chain's CDR3 is CASRQGAGTEAFF. CDR3 in DNA: TGTGCCAGCAGACAGGGGGCAGGGACTGAAGCTTTCTTT.